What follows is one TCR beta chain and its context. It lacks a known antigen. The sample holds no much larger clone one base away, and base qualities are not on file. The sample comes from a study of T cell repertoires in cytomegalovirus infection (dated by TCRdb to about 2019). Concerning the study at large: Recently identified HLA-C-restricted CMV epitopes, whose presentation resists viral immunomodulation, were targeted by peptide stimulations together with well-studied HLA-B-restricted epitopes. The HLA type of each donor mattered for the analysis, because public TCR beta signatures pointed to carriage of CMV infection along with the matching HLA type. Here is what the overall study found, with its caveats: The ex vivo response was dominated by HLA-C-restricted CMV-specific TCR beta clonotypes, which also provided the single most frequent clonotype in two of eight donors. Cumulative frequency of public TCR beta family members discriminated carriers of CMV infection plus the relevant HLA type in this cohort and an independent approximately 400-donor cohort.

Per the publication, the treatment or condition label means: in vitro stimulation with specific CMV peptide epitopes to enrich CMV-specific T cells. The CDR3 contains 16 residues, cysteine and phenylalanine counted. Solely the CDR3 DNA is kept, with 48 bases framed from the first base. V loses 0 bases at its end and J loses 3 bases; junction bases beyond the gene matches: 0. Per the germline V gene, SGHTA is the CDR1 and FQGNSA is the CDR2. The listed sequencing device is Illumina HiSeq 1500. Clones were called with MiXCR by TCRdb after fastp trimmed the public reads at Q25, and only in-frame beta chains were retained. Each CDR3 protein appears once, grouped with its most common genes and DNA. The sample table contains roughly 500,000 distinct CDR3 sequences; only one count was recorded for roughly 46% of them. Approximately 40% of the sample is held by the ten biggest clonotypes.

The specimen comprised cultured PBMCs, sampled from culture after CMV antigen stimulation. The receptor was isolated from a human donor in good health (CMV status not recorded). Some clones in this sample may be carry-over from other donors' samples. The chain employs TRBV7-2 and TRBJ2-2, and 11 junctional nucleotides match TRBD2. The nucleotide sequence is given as TGTGCCAGCAGCTTAGCACTAGCGGGAGACACCGGGGAGCTGTTTTTT. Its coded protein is CASSLALAGDTGELFF.